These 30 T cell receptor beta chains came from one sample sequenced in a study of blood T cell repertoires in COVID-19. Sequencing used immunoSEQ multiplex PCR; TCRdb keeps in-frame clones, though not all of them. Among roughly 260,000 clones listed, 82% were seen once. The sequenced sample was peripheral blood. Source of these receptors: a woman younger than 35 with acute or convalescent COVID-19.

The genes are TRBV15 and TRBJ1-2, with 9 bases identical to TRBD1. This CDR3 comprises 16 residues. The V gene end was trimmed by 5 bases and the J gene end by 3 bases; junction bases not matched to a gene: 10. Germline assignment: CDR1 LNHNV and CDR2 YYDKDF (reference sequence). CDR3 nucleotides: TGTGCCACCAGCGGAGCCGGGACAGGGAAGCACTATGGCTACACCTTC. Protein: CATSGAGTGKHYGYTF.

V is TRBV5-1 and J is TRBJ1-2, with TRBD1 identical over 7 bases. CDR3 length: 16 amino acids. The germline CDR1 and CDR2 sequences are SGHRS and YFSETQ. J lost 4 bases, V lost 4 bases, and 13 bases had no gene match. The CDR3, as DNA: TGCGCCAGCAGCCCAGGACCGGGACAGAAAAGCTATGGCTACACCTTC. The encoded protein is CASSPGPGQKSYGYTF.

The CDR3 sequence is CASSLGSGSQPQHF. Here the CDR3 DNA reads TGTGCCAGCAGCTTAGGATCAGGCTCTCAGCCCCAGCATTTT. This rearrangement joins TRBV11-2 to TRBJ1-5; D is ambiguous. V gave up 1 base and J gave up 6 bases, with 10 bases separating them. Germline values: CDR1 SGHAT, CDR2 FQNNGV. CDR3 length equals 14 residues.

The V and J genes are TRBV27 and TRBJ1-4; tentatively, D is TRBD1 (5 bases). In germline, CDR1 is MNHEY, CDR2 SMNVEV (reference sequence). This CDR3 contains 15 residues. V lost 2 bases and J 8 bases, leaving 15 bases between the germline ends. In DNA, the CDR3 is TGTGCCAGCAGTTTAACCGGGACTGGGTTCGAAAAACTGTTTTTT. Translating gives CASSLTGTGFEKLFF.

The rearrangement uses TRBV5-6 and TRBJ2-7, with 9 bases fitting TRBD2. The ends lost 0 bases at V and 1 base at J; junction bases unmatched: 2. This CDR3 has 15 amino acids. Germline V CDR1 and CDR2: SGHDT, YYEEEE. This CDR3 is CASSLGAGGSYEQYF. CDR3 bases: TGTGCCAGCAGCTTGGGGGCGGGAGGGTCCTACGAGCAGTACTTC.

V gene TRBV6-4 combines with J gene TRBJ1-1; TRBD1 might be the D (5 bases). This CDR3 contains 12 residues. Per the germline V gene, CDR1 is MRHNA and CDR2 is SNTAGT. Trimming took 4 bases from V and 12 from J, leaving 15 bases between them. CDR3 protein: CASSGAGTETFF. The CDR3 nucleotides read TGTGCCAGCAGTGGGGCGGGGACTGAGACTTTCTTT.

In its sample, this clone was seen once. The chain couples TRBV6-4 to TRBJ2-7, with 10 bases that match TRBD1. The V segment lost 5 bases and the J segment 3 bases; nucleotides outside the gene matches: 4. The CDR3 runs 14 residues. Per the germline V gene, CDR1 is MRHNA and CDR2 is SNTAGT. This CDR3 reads CASSPGQGYYEQYF. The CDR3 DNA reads TGTGCCAGCAGTCCGGGACAGGGGTACTACGAGCAGTACTTC.

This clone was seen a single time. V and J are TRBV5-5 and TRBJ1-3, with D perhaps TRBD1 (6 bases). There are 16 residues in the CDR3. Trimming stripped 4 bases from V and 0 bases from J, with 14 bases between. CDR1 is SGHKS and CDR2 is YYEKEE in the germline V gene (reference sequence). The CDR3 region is CASSAPGHLSGNTIYF. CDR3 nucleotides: TGTGCCAGCAGCGCCCCGGGACACCTCTCTGGAAACACCATATATTTT. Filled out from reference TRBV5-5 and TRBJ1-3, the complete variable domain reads DAGVTQSPTHLIKTRGQQVTLRCSPISGHKSVSWYQQVLGQGPQFIFQYYEKEERGRGNFPDRFSARQFPNYSSELNVNALLLGDSALYLCASSAPGHLSGNTIYFGEGSWLTVV.

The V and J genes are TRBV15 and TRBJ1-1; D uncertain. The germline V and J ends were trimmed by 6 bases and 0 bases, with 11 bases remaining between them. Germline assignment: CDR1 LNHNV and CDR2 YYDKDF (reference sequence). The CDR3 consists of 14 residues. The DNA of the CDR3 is TGTGCCACCAGGGTAGCCCGGATGAACACTGAAGCTTTCTTT. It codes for CATRVARMNTEAFF. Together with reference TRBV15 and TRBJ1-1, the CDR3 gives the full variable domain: DAMVIQNPRYQVTQFGKPVTLSCSQTLNHNVMYWYQQKSSQAPKLLFHYYDKDFNNEADTPDNFQSRRPNTSFCFLDIRSPGLGDTAMYLCATRVARMNTEAFFGQGTRLTVV.

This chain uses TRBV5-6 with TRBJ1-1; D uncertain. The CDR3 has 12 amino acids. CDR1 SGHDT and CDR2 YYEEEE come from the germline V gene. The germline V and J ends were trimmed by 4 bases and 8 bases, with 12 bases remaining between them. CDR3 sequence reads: CASSGERVEAFF. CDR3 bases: TGTGCCAGCAGCGGGGAGAGGGTCGAAGCTTTCTTT.

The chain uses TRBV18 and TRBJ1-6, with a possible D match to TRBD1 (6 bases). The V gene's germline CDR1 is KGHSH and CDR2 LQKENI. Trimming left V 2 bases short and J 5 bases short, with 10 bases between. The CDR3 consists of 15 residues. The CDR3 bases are TGTGCCAGCTCACCAAGGACAGCGAATAATTCACCCCTCCACTTT. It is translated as CASSPRTANNSPLHF.

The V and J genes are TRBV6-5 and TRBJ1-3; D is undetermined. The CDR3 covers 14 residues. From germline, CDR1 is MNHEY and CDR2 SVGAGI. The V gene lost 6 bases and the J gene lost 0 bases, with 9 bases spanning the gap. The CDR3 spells CASRRKSSGNTIYF. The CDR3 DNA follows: TGTGCCAGCAGACGCAAGAGCTCTGGAAACACCATATATTTT.

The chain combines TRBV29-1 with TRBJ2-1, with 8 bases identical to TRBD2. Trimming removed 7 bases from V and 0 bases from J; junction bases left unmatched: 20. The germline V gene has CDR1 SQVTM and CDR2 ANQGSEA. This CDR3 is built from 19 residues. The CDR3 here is CSAEGAGGIYKFSYNEQFF. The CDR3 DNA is TGCAGCGCCGAAGGTGCGGGAGGAATTTACAAGTTCTCCTACAATGAGCAGTTCTTC.

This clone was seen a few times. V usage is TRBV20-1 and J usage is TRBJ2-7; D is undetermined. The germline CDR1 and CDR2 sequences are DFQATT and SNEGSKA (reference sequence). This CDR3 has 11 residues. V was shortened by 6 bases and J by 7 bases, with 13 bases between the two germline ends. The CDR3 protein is CSAPAPREQYF. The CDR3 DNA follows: TGCAGTGCCCCCGCCCCTCGGGAGCAGTACTTC.

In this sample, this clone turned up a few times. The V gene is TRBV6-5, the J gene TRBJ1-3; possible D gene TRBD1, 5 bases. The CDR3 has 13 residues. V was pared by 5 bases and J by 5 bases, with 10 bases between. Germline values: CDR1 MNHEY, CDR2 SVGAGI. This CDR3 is CASSPPDRNTIYF. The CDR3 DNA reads TGTGCCAGCAGTCCTCCGGACAGAAACACCATATATTTT.

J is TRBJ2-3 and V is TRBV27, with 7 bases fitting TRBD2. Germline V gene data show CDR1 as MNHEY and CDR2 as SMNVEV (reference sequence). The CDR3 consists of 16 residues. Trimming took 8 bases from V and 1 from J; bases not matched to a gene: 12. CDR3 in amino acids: CASGVLGGSGTDTQYF. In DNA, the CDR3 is TGTGCCAGCGGGGTGTTGGGCGGGAGTGGCACAGATACGCAGTATTTT.

The CDR3 DNA follows: TGTGCCACCAGTGATTTGCGGGCTAGCGGGCTCCAAGAGACCCAGTACTTC. This codes for CATSDLRASGLQETQYF. This rearrangement joins TRBV24-1 to TRBJ2-5; TRBD2 matches 8 bases. This CDR3 has 17 residues. The V and J ends lost 0 bases and 1 base, in that order; junction bases with no gene match: 6. CDR1 and CDR2 (germline): KGHDR, SFDVKD.

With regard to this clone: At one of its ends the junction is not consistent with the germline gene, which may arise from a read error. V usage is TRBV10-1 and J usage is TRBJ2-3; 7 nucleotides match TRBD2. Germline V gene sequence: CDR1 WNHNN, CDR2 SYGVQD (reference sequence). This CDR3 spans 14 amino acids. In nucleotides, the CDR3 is TGCGCGAGCAGGGCGGGAGCGGACACAGATACGCAGTATTTT. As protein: CASRAGADTDTQYF.

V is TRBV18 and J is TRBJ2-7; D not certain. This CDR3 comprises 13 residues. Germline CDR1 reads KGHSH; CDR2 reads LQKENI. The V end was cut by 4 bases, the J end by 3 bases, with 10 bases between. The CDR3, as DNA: TGTGCCAGCTCACTTTCCCCCAACTACGAGCAGTACTTC. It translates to CASSLSPNYEQYF.

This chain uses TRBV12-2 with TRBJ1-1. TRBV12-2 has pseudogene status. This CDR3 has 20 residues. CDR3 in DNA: TGTGCAAGTCGCTTAGCGATCTACTTTCGGAGTCACACTCCGAACACTGAAGCTTTCTTT. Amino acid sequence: CASRLAIYFRSHTPNTEAFF.

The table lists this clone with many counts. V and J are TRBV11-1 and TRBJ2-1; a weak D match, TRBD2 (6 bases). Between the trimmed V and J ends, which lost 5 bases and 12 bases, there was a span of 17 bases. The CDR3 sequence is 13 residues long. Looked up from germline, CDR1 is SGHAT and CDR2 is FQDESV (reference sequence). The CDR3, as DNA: TGTGCCAGCAGCCTCGGAGGGCTGGGGGTGCAGTTCTTC. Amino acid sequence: CASSLGGLGVQFF.

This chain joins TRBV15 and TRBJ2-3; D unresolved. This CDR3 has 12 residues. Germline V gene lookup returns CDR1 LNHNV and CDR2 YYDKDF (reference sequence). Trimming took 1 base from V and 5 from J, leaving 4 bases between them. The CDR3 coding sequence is TGTGCCACCAGCAGAGCCCAAGATACGCAGTATTTT. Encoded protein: CATSRAQDTQYF. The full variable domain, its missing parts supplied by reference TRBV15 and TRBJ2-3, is DAMVIQNPRYQVTQFGKPVTLSCSQTLNHNVMYWYQQKSSQAPKLLFHYYDKDFNNEADTPDNFQSRRPNTSFCFLDIRSPGLGDTAMYLCATSRAQDTQYFGPGTRLTVL.

For the CDR3, the DNA is TGTGCCAGCACCTCGGCGGGCAATGAGCAGTTCTTC. It is translated as CASTSAGNEQFF. The V and J genes are TRBV11-1 and TRBJ2-1; tentative D call: TRBD2 (5 bases). Germline CDR1 SGHAT, CDR2 FQDESV (reference sequence). CDR3 size: 12 residues. Deletions cut 7 bases from V and 6 bases from J, with 10 bases between.

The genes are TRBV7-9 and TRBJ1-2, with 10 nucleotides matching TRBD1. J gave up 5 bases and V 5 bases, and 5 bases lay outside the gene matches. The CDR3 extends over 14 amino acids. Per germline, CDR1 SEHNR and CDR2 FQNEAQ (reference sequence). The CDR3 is CASSTDRGTYGYTF. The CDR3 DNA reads TGTGCCAGCAGCACGGACAGGGGGACTTATGGCTACACCTTC.

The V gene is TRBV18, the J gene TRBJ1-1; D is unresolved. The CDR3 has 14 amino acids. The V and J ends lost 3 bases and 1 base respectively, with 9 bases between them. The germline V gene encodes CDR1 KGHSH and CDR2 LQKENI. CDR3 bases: TGTGCCAGCTCACCGATATTCGGGAACACTGAAGCTTTCTTT. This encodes CASSPIFGNTEAFF. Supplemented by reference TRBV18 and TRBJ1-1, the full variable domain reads NAGVMQNPRHLVRRRGQEARLRCSPMKGHSHVYWYRQLPEEGLKFMVYLQKENIIDESGMPKERFSAEFPKEGPSILRIQQVVRGDSAAYFCASSPIFGNTEAFFGQGTRLTVV.

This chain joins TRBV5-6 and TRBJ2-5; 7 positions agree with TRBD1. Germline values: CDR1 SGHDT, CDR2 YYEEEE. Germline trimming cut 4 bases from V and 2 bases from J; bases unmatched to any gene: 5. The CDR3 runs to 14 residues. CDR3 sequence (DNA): TGTGCCAGCAGCGTACAGGGGCGTCAAGAGACCCAGTACTTC. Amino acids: CASSVQGRQETQYF. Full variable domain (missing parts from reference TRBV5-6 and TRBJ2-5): DAGVTQSPTHLIKTRGQQVTLRCSPKSGHDTVSWYQQALGQGPQFIFQYYEEEERQRGNFPDRFSGHQFPNYSSELNVNALLLGDSALYLCASSVQGRQETQYFGPGTRLLVL.

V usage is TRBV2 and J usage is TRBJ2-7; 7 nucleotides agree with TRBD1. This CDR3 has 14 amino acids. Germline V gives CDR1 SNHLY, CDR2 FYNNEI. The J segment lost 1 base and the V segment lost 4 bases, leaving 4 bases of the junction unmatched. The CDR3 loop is CASSADRASYEQYF. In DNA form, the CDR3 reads TGTGCCAGCAGTGCTGACAGGGCGTCCTACGAGCAGTACTTC.

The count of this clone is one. The CDR3 sequence: CASSFGSGFFDEQFF. The DNA for the CDR3 is TGTGCCAGCAGCTTCGGGAGTGGGTTTTTCGATGAGCAGTTCTTC. The genes are TRBV5-5 and TRBJ2-1, with a weak D call TRBD2 (6 bases). The CDR3 loop spans 15 amino acids. V lost 2 bases, J lost 8 bases, and 17 bases lay in between. CDR1 and CDR2 from the germline V gene are SGHKS and YYEKEE (reference sequence).

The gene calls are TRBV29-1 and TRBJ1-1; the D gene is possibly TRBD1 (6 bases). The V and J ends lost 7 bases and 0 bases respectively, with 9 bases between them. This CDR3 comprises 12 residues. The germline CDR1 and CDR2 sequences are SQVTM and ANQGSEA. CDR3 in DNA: TGCAGCGCCGGGACACTGAACACTGAAGCTTTCTTT. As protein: CSAGTLNTEAFF.

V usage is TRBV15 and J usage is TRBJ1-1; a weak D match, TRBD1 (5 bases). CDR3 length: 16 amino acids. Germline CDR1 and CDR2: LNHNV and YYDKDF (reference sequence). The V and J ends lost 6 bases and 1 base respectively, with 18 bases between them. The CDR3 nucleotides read TGTGCCACCAGTAAAGGTGTATCGACAGCGAACACTGAAGCTTTCTTT. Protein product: CATSKGVSTANTEAFF. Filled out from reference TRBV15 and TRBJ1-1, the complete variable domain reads DAMVIQNPRYQVTQFGKPVTLSCSQTLNHNVMYWYQQKSSQAPKLLFHYYDKDFNNEADTPDNFQSRRPNTSFCFLDIRSPGLGDTAMYLCATSKGVSTANTEAFFGQGTRLTVV.